The rows below give T cell receptor beta chains drawn from one sample of a study of blood T cell repertoires in COVID-19. The protocol was immunoSEQ multiplex PCR, while the TCRdb copy is restricted to in-frame clones and leaves out a portion. The repertoire holds about 220,000 clones, with over 75% as singletons. The sequenced material came from peripheral blood. All receptors derive from a woman in her 70s with COVID-19, enrolled during active disease. CDR3s include the opening cysteine and the closing phenylalanine or tryptophan. Each record gives: CDR3 protein, CDR3 DNA, V gene, J gene, clone size, D gene. D genes are given only for firm matches. Clone size is given for some rows only: seen once, a few or many times, or a class if the clone is expanded.

CDR3: CASSLLSRGDTEAFF
DNA: TGTGCCAGCAGTCTCCTGTCCCGGGGGGACACTGAAGCTTTCTTT
V: TRBV9
J: TRBJ1-1
size: -
D: -

CDR3: CASSLDLGQGYNSPLHF
DNA: TGTGCCAGCAGCTTAGATTTAGGACAAGGATATAATTCACCCCTCCACTTT
V: TRBV11-3
J: TRBJ1-6
size: -
D: -

CDR3: CASSSVEPGLAGDGTGELFF
DNA: TGCGCCAGCAGCTCTGTCGAACCGGGACTAGCGGGAGACGGGACCGGGGAGCTGTTTTTT
V: TRBV5-1
J: TRBJ2-2
size: -
D: TRBD2

CDR3: CASSLESLPSYNEQFF
DNA: TGTGCCAGCAGCTTAGAGAGTCTACCGTCCTACAATGAGCAGTTCTTC
V: TRBV7-9
J: TRBJ2-1
size: -
D: -

CDR3: CATSIDRGPGNTIYF
DNA: TGTGCCACCAGCATCGACAGGGGCCCTGGAAACACCATATATTTT
V: TRBV15
J: TRBJ1-3
size: -
D: TRBD1

CDR3: CASSVLAQGDTQYF
DNA: TGTGCCAGCAGCGTCCTAGCGCAGGGAGATACGCAGTATTTT
V: TRBV9
J: TRBJ2-3
size: -
D: -

CDR3: CASSRGQTAKNIQYF
DNA: TGTGCCAGCAGCCGCGGACAAACAGCCAAAAACATTCAGTACTTC
V: TRBV3-1/TRBV3-2
J: TRBJ2-4
size: -
D: -

CDR3: CASSTTGATNEKLFF
DNA: TGTGCCAGTAGTACTACAGGGGCAACTAATGAAAAACTGTTTTTT
V: TRBV19
J: TRBJ1-4
size: -
D: TRBD1

CDR3: CASSLGGGEKLFF
DNA: TGTGCCAGCAGCTTAGGAGGAGGGGAAAAACTGTTTTTT
V: TRBV11-2
J: TRBJ1-4
size: -
D: -

CDR3: CASSKPGTLEGGNTIYF
DNA: TGTGCCAGCAGCAAACCCGGGACACTCGAAGGCGGAAACACCATATATTTT
V: TRBV7-3
J: TRBJ1-3
size: -
D: -

CDR3: CASSEAGSSYEQYF
DNA: TGTGCCAGCAGTGAAGCGGGCAGTTCGTACGAGCAGTACTTC
V: TRBV2
J: TRBJ2-7
size: -
D: -

CDR3: CASSFDGVGMNTEAFF
DNA: TGTGCCAGCAGCTTCGACGGGGTGGGGATGAACACTGAAGCTTTCTTT
V: TRBV13
J: TRBJ1-1
size: -
D: -

CDR3: CASRPTGGVGDTQYF
DNA: TGTGCCAGCAGGCCCACGGGAGGGGTTGGAGATACGCAGTATTTT
V: TRBV6-6
J: TRBJ2-3
size: -
D: TRBD2

CDR3: CASSPPRGRNTEAFF
DNA: TGTGCCAGCAGCCCCCCACGAGGGAGGAACACTGAAGCTTTCTTT
V: TRBV7-2
J: TRBJ1-1
size: -
D: -

CDR3: CASSTTTGTPNYGYTF
DNA: TGTGCCAGTAGTACCACGACAGGGACCCCAAACTATGGCTACACCTTC
V: TRBV19
J: TRBJ1-2
size: once
D: TRBD1

CDR3: CASGGQGRNSPLHF
DNA: TGTGCCAGTGGAGGACAGGGGAGGAATTCACCCCTCCACTTT
V: TRBV19
J: TRBJ1-6
size: -
D: TRBD1

CDR3: CSVSGGEINEAFF
DNA: TGCAGCGTTTCGGGAGGGGAAATAAATGAAGCTTTCTTT
V: TRBV29-1
J: TRBJ1-1
size: -
D: -

CDR3: CASSEARFGVNYGYTF
DNA: TGTGCCAGCAGTGAAGCGCGTTTCGGGGTTAACTATGGCTACACCTTC
V: TRBV2
J: TRBJ1-2
size: -
D: -

CDR3: CASSLGSGNTIYF
DNA: TGTGCCAGCAGCCTCGGGTCTGGAAACACCATATATTTT
V: TRBV11-3
J: TRBJ1-3
size: -
D: -

CDR3: CASSLALGGGVTEAFF
DNA: TGTGCCAGCTCCCTCGCTCTCGGGGGTGGGGTCACTGAAGCTTTCTTT
V: TRBV18
J: TRBJ1-1
size: -
D: -

CDR3: CASSDRDFYGYTF
DNA: TGTGCCAGCAGTGACAGGGATTTCTATGGCTACACCTTC
V: TRBV25-1
J: TRBJ1-2
size: -
D: -

CDR3: CASSQGQGESYEQYF
DNA: TGCGCCAGCAGCCAAGGACAGGGTGAGTCCTACGAGCAGTACTTC
V: TRBV4-3
J: TRBJ2-7
size: few
D: TRBD1

CDR3: CASREGAVTGELFF
DNA: TGTGCCAGCCGTGAGGGGGCTGTCACCGGGGAGCTGTTTTTT
V: TRBV7-3
J: TRBJ2-2
size: -
D: TRBD1

CDR3: CASSRTGVQETQYF
DNA: TGTGCCAGCTCCCGGACAGGAGTCCAAGAGACCCAGTACTTC
V: TRBV18
J: TRBJ2-5
size: -
D: TRBD1

CDR3: CASSSSPLGSGTDTQYF
DNA: TGTGCCAGCAGCTCCTCCCCCCTAGGCAGCGGCACAGATACGCAGTATTTT
V: TRBV7-3
J: TRBJ2-3
size: once
D: -

CDR3: CASSPDRTPGYTF
DNA: TGTGCCAGCAGCCCGGACAGAACACCCGGCTACACCTTC
V: TRBV11-2
J: TRBJ1-2
size: -
D: -

CDR3: CASSQESLSNEQYF
DNA: TGTGCCAGCAGCCAAGAGAGTCTGAGTAACGAGCAGTACTTC
V: TRBV3-1/TRBV3-2
J: TRBJ2-7
size: -
D: -

CDR3: CASSIGLARNEQFF
DNA: TGTGCCAGTAGTATAGGACTAGCGAGAAATGAGCAGTTCTTC
V: TRBV19
J: TRBJ2-1
size: -
D: TRBD2

CDR3: CASSLDRANTEAFF
DNA: TGTGCCAGTAGTTTAGACAGGGCCAACACTGAAGCTTTCTTT
V: TRBV19
J: TRBJ1-1
size: -
D: TRBD1

CDR3: CASSPGSAGELFF
DNA: TGTGCCAGTAGTCCCGGGTCAGCCGGGGAGCTGTTTTTT
V: TRBV19
J: TRBJ2-2
size: -
D: -

CDR3: CASSVEGNSNQPQHF
DNA: TGTGCCAGCAGCGTAGAGGGGAATAGCAATCAGCCCCAGCATTTT
V: TRBV9
J: TRBJ1-5
size: -
D: -

CDR3: CASGPGQSDGNTIYF
DNA: TGTGCTAGTGGACCGGGACAGTCGGACGGAAACACCATATATTTT
V: TRBV12-5
J: TRBJ1-3
size: once
D: TRBD1

CDR3: CASSLGGGGNQPQHF
DNA: TGTGCCAGCAGCTTAGGAGGGGGCGGCAATCAGCCCCAGCATTTT
V: TRBV11-1
J: TRBJ1-5
size: once
D: TRBD1

CDR3: CASSLGTPRRTDTQYF
DNA: TGTGCCAGCAGCTTGGGGACACCCCGGCGCACAGATACGCAGTATTTT
V: TRBV13
J: TRBJ2-3
size: -
D: -

CDR3: CATRTSGSTDTQYF
DNA: TGTGCCACCCGGACTAGCGGGAGCACAGATACGCAGTATTTT
V: TRBV2
J: TRBJ2-3
size: -
D: TRBD2

CDR3: CASSTRDNQPQHF
DNA: TGTGCCAGCAGCACCAGGGACAATCAGCCCCAGCATTTT
V: TRBV5-6
J: TRBJ1-5
size: -
D: -

CDR3: CASNPQTGANYGYTF
DNA: TGTGCCAGTAATCCCCAGACAGGGGCGAACTATGGCTACACCTTC
V: TRBV19
J: TRBJ1-2
size: -
D: TRBD1

CDR3: CASSQALPGQGFYEQYF
DNA: TGTGCCAGCTCACAAGCTCTCCCGGGACAGGGATTTTACGAGCAGTACTTC
V: TRBV18
J: TRBJ2-7
size: -
D: TRBD1

CDR3: CASSQEALMNTEAFF
DNA: TGCGCCAGCAGCCAAGAAGCCCTCATGAACACTGAAGCTTTCTTT
V: TRBV4-1
J: TRBJ1-1
size: -
D: -

CDR3: CASSEQMDTYEQYF
DNA: TGTGCCAGCAGTGAACAGATGGACACCTACGAGCAGTACTTC
V: TRBV6-1
J: TRBJ2-7
size: -
D: -

CDR3: CASSPGQQETQYF
DNA: TGTGCCAGCTCACCGGGACAGCAAGAGACCCAGTACTTC
V: TRBV18
J: TRBJ2-5
size: -
D: TRBD1

CDR3: CASSRNRGDEQFF
DNA: TGTGCCAGTAGTAGAAACAGGGGCGATGAGCAGTTCTTC
V: TRBV19
J: TRBJ2-1
size: few
D: TRBD1

CDR3: CASSVSSARNYEQYF
DNA: TGTGCCAGTAGTGTATCTAGCGCAAGGAACTACGAGCAGTACTTC
V: TRBV19
J: TRBJ2-7
size: -
D: -

CDR3: CASSAGTGSYNEQFF
DNA: TGTGCCAGCAGTGCCGGGACAGGGTCCTACAATGAGCAGTTCTTC
V: TRBV27
J: TRBJ2-1
size: -
D: TRBD1

CDR3: CASSLSGTFDQPQHF
DNA: TGTGCCAGCAGTTTATCCGGGACTTTTGATCAGCCCCAGCATTTT
V: TRBV27
J: TRBJ1-5
size: -
D: -

CDR3: CASSPAGVDYNEQFF
DNA: TGTGCCAGCAGCCCCGCGGGAGTCGACTACAATGAGCAGTTCTTC
V: TRBV7-2
J: TRBJ2-1
size: -
D: TRBD2

CDR3: CAISETGQWRGQPQHF
DNA: TGTGCCATCAGTGAGACGGGACAGTGGAGGGGTCAGCCCCAGCATTTT
V: TRBV10-3
J: TRBJ1-5
size: once
D: TRBD1

CDR3: CASRPLAGATDTQYF
DNA: TGTGCCAGCAGACCCCTAGCGGGAGCTACAGATACGCAGTATTTT
V: TRBV6-5
J: TRBJ2-3
size: -
D: TRBD2

CDR3: CASSDPGEPQHF
DNA: TGTGCCAGCAGCGATCCGGGGGAGCCCCAGCATTTT
V: TRBV6-5
J: TRBJ1-5
size: -
D: -

CDR3: CASSQLPRGTASNRNTIYF
DNA: TGTGCCAGCAGCCAACTACCCCGAGGGACAGCTAGTAATAGAAACACCATATATTTT
V: TRBV3-1/TRBV3-2
J: TRBJ1-3
size: -
D: TRBD1

CDR3: CSVRGYNEQFF
DNA: TGCAGCGTTCGGGGGTACAATGAGCAGTTCTTC
V: TRBV29-1
J: TRBJ2-1
size: -
D: -

CDR3: CASSQEGGTEAFF
DNA: TGCGCCAGCAGCCAAGAGGGGGGAACTGAAGCTTTCTTT
V: TRBV4-3
J: TRBJ1-1
size: -
D: -

CDR3: CASSDIPPPGELFF
DNA: TGCGCCAGCTCGGACATCCCTCCTCCCGGGGAGCTGTTTTTT
V: TRBV5-1
J: TRBJ2-2
size: -
D: -

CDR3: CASSLDPGQGVKFF
DNA: TGTGCCAGCAGCTTAGATCCGGGGCAGGGGGTCAAGTTCTTC
V: TRBV11-3
J: TRBJ2-1
size: -
D: TRBD1

CDR3: CASSRADSQETQYF
DNA: TGTGCTAGCAGCCGGGCGGACAGCCAAGAGACCCAGTACTTC
V: TRBV7-7
J: TRBJ2-5
size: -
D: -

CDR3: CASSSRSSGRFYEQYF
DNA: TGTGCCAGCAGCTCCCGTAGTAGCGGGAGGTTCTACGAGCAGTACTTC
V: TRBV5-4
J: TRBJ2-7
size: -
D: TRBD2

CDR3: CASSKDRGFHEQFF
DNA: TGTGCCAGCAGCAAGGACAGGGGATTCCATGAGCAGTTCTTC
V: TRBV6-5
J: TRBJ2-1
size: -
D: TRBD1

CDR3: CASSIYQGPSSGNTIYF
DNA: TGTGCCAGCAGCATTTACCAGGGGCCTAGCTCCGGAAACACCATATATTTT
V: TRBV9
J: TRBJ1-3
size: -
D: -